The 24 T cell receptor beta chains reported below all come from one sample, sequenced in a study of blood T cells in healthy people across ages. A second roughly 7 to 12 cycle PCR used barcoded and J-beta primers. TCRdb reprocessed the 5' RACE reads with MiXCR, giving one entry per CDR3 protein. The sample consists of more than 500,000 distinct CDR3 sequences, 27% of them appearing once. Input material: blood. These receptors were obtained from a woman in her sixties or seventies in good health.

Only one count was recorded for this clonotype. V gene TRBV6-5 combines with J gene TRBJ1-4, with 9 bases fitting TRBD1. Unmatched junction bases numbered 9, after V lost 6 bases and J lost 4 bases. Germline-derived CDR1 and CDR2 are MNHEY and SVGAGI. This CDR3 is built from 16 residues. The DNA for the CDR3 is TGTGCCAGCAGATATACAGGGACAGGGCATAATGAAAAACTGTTTTTT. It specifies CASRYTGTGHNEKLFF.

This clonotype was seen a few times. CDR3 nucleotide sequence: TGCAGCGGAAACCGCCTAGCGGGGGTCCAAGAGACCCAGTACTTC. Its translation is CSGNRLAGVQETQYF. This sequence joins TRBV29-1 and TRBJ2-5; 10 bases are a match to TRBD2. The CDR3 totals 15 residues. The germline V gene encodes CDR1 SQVTM and CDR2 ANQGSEA. Trimming cost V 7 bases and J 1 base; bases outside gene matches: 9.

This clonotype appeared many times. V gene TRBV20-1 combines with J gene TRBJ1-6; weak D call: TRBD1 (5 bases). Germline V lookup: CDR1 DFQATT, CDR2 SNEGSKA (reference sequence). Trimming took off 2 bases at V and 7 bases at J, with 12 bases between the two ends. This CDR3 region has 14 residues. CDR3 amino acids: CSARRGGENSPLHF. As DNA, the CDR3 is TGCAGTGCTAGAAGGGGTGGGGAAAATTCACCCCTCCACTTT.

The chain combines TRBV7-2 with TRBJ1-1; unclear D gene. The germline V and J ends were trimmed by 1 base and 0 bases, with 9 bases remaining between them. The CDR3 sequence is 15 residues long. CDR1 SGHTA and CDR2 FQGNSA come from the germline V gene. In DNA, the CDR3 is TGTGCCAGCAGCTTAGTGGTCGGGGTGAACACTGAAGCTTTCTTT. Residues: CASSLVVGVNTEAFF. The entire variable domain, with the rest obtained from reference TRBV7-2 and TRBJ1-1, is as follows: GAGVSQSPSNKVTEKGKDVELRCDPISGHTALYWYRQSLGQGLEFLIYFQGNSAPDKSGLPSDRFSAERTGGSVSTLTIQRTQQEDSAVYLCASSLVVGVNTEAFFGQGTRLTVV.

The rearrangement joins TRBV7-2 to TRBJ2-3; D possibly matches TRBD1 or TRBD2 (6 bases each). The germline V gene has CDR1 SGHTA and CDR2 FQGNSA. V lost 5 bases and J 1 base, leaving 13 bases between the germline ends. The CDR3 length is 15 residues. The CDR3 reads CASSLSRGRTDTQYF. The CDR3 nucleotides read TGTGCCAGCAGCCTCAGCCGGGGGCGCACAGATACGCAGTATTTT.

The sample holds a few counts of this clonotype. Written as DNA, the CDR3 is TGTGCCAGCAGCTCCGGGTCCGCAGGAGAGACCCAGTACTTC. This codes for CASSSGSAGETQYF. The V and J genes are TRBV3-1 and TRBJ2-5; D ambiguous. This CDR3 has 14 amino acids. With 5 bases removed from V and 4 bases from J, the gap between germline ends came to 14 bases. Germline-derived CDR1 and CDR2 are LGHDT and YNNKEL (reference sequence).

The chain employs TRBV13 and TRBJ1-2, with 9 bases matching TRBD1. The V segment lost 5 bases and the J segment 6 bases; nucleotides outside the gene matches: 7. Germline V gene lookup returns CDR1 PRHDT and CDR2 FYEKMQ (reference sequence). CDR3 length: 14 amino acids. CDR3 residues: CASSRYRGQDGYTF. CDR3 nucleotide sequence: TGTGCCAGCAGCCGATACAGGGGGCAGGATGGCTACACCTTC.

In this sample, this clonotype turned up a few times. The chain has TRBV7-6 and TRBJ2-1, with TRBD2 matching over 8 bases. The CDR3 is 16 amino acids. V was pared by 1 base and J by 8 bases, with 10 bases of the junction left unmatched. The germline CDR1 and CDR2 sequences are SGHVS and FNYEAQ. The CDR3 here is CASSLVTGGAPHEQFF. For the CDR3, the DNA is TGTGCCAGCAGCTTAGTTACGGGGGGGGCCCCCCATGAGCAGTTCTTC.

The genes are TRBV7-6 and TRBJ1-1; the match to TRBD1 covers 11 bases. This CDR3 region has 18 residues. V lost 3 bases and J lost 5; bases outside the gene matches: 14. In germline, CDR1 is SGHVS, CDR2 FNYEAQ. CDR3 in amino acids: CASSLGGQGAFGVTEAFF. The CDR3 DNA is TGTGCCAGCAGCTTGGGAGGACAGGGGGCGTTCGGGGTGACTGAAGCTTTCTTT.

The rearrangement joins TRBV20-1 to TRBJ2-1; D possibly corresponds to TRBD1 (6 bases). This CDR3 spans 15 amino acids. Trimming left V 0 bases short and J 7 bases short, with 16 bases between. The germline V gene has CDR1 DFQATT and CDR2 SNEGSKA (reference sequence). The CDR3 DNA reads as TGCAGTGCTAGAGATATGGGCAGGGGCTCTAATGAGCAGTTCTTC. Protein product: CSARDMGRGSNEQFF.

The chain has TRBV11-3 and TRBJ2-5; no clear D. The CDR3 has 13 amino acids. CDR1 SGHNT and CDR2 YENEEA come from the germline V gene. Between the trimmed V and J ends, which lost 5 bases and 2 bases, there was a span of 9 bases. DNA for the CDR3: TGTGCCAGCAGCGCACCAGGACAAGAGACCCAGTACTTC. This gives the protein CASSAPGQETQYF.

The genes are TRBV5-1 and TRBJ2-5; 9 bases are shared with TRBD2. CDR1 and CDR2 from the germline V gene are SGHRS and YFSETQ. J lost 0 bases, V lost 0 bases, and 12 bases had no gene match. This CDR3 has 19 residues. The CDR3 DNA is TGCGCCAGCAGCTTGGCCGGGGTAGCGGGGGTTTCGTACCAAGAGACCCAGTACTTC. As protein: CASSLAGVAGVSYQETQYF.

The sample holds a few counts of this clonotype. V is TRBV28 and J is TRBJ1-2; D may be TRBD1 (6 bases). Germline values: CDR1 MDHEN, CDR2 SYDVKM. The CDR3 is made up of 15 amino acids. Trimming took off 6 bases at V and 4 bases at J, with 18 bases between the two ends. Here the CDR3 reads CASRNWDRTAYGYTF. As DNA, the CDR3 is TGTGCCAGCAGAAACTGGGACCGGACAGCCTATGGCTACACCTTC.

This rearrangement joins TRBV2 to TRBJ1-4; D perhaps matches TRBD1 (5 bases). The germline V gene has CDR1 SNHLY and CDR2 FYNNEI. The CDR3 covers 12 residues. Trimming took 11 bases from V and 1 from J, leaving 8 bases between them. DNA of the CDR3: TGTGCCTCCGGGGGAACTAATGAAAAACTGTTTTTT. This codes for CASGGTNEKLFF.

The V and J genes are TRBV7-9 and TRBJ2-6; D may be TRBD1 (5 bases). The germline gives CDR1 SEHNR, CDR2 FQNEAQ (reference sequence). Trimming removed 5 bases at V and 0 bases at J, with 11 bases between. This CDR3 comprises 16 residues. In DNA form, the CDR3 reads TGTGCCAGCAGCCAAGACAGCATCTCTGGGGCCAACGTCCTGACTTTC. It encodes CASSQDSISGANVLTF.

This clonotype was picked up a small number of times. The germline gene is not matched at one end of the junction; a read error may be the cause. V is TRBV5-1 and J is TRBJ2-5; D may correspond to TRBD1 or TRBD2 (5 bases each). Germline CDR1 is SGHRS and CDR2 is YFSETQ. The CDR3 is made up of 15 amino acids. CDR3 in DNA: TGCGCCTGCAGCCCCTTGTGGGGGTACCAAGAGACCCAGTACTTC. Protein sequence: CACSPLWGYQETQYF.

This rearrangement joins TRBV9 to TRBJ2-7; D is unclear. The V gene's germline CDR1 is SGDLS and CDR2 YYNGEE. CDR3 length: 14 amino acids. Trimming removed 2 bases from V and 0 bases from J, with 9 bases in between. The CDR3: CASSVEPSSYEQYF. The CDR3 DNA sequence: TGTGCCAGCAGCGTCGAACCAAGCTCCTACGAGCAGTACTTC.

V gene TRBV10-3 combines with J gene TRBJ2-5; a weak D match, TRBD2 (5 bases). V was cut by 0 bases and J by 4 bases, with 9 bases left in between. The CDR3 runs to 14 residues. The germline V gene encodes CDR1 ENHRY and CDR2 SYGVKD. As DNA, the CDR3 is TGTGCCATCAGTGAGTCGAACCGGGGAGAGACCCAGTACTTC. Translating gives CAISESNRGETQYF.

This clonotype has a handful of counts. The chain employs TRBV4-3 and TRBJ2-1; 7 positions match TRBD1. This CDR3 has 14 amino acids. The V segment lost 2 bases and the J segment 13 bases; nucleotides outside the gene matches: 11. The germline V gene has CDR1 LGHNA and CDR2 YSLEER. The CDR3 is CASSQMTGSWDQFF. As DNA, the CDR3 is TGCGCCAGCAGCCAAATGACAGGGTCGTGGGATCAGTTCTTC.

This chain joins TRBV20-1 and TRBJ1-2; 8 bases map to TRBD1. The V gene end was trimmed by 0 bases and the J gene end by 11 bases; junction bases not matched to a gene: 14. The V gene's germline CDR1 is DFQATT and CDR2 SNEGSKA (reference sequence). This CDR3 region has 15 residues. The CDR3 DNA reads as TGCAGTGCTAGAGAATCGGCAGGGGGCCTGAAAGGGTACACCTTC. Translating gives CSARESAGGLKGYTF.

This sequence joins TRBV5-1 and TRBJ1-3; no clear D. This CDR3 comprises 15 residues. In germline, CDR1 is SGHRS, CDR2 YFSETQ. Deletions cut 0 bases from V and 3 bases from J, with 10 bases between. In DNA, the CDR3 is TGCGCCAGCAGCTTGGCCCTCGGGGTTGGAAACACCATATATTTT. Its translation is CASSLALGVGNTIYF.

This clonotype was seen more than once but under ten times. This sequence joins TRBV4-3 and TRBJ1-2; TRBD1 matches at 7 bases. The J segment lost 10 bases and the V segment lost 4 bases, leaving 12 bases of the junction unmatched. Germline V gene data show CDR1 as LGHNA and CDR2 as YSLEER. The CDR3 sequence is 14 residues long. CDR3 sequence: CASSPDRTGSYYTF. The CDR3 bases are TGCGCCAGCAGCCCTGATAGGACAGGATCCTACTACACCTTC.

In this sample, this clonotype turned up a few times. Here the CDR3 DNA reads TGTGCCAGCAGGGGACAGGGATACACCGGGGAGCTGTTTTTT. This sequence encodes CASRGQGYTGELFF. This chain links TRBV2 with TRBJ2-2; 9 nucleotides match TRBD1. This CDR3 spans 14 amino acids. The J segment lost 3 bases and the V segment lost 6 bases, leaving 2 bases of the junction unmatched. Germline CDR1 reads SNHLY; CDR2 reads FYNNEI.

This chain connects TRBV24-1 to TRBJ2-5; 9 bases map to TRBD1. The DNA end is a closer match to TRBJ2-7, so the J assignment may be wrong. In germline, CDR1 is KGHDR, CDR2 SFDVKD. The CDR3 extends over 15 amino acids. The CDR3 loop is CATSDPGQGSYEQYF. CDR3 nucleotides: TGTGCCACCAGTGATCCGGGACAGGGTTCGTACGAGCAGTACTTC.